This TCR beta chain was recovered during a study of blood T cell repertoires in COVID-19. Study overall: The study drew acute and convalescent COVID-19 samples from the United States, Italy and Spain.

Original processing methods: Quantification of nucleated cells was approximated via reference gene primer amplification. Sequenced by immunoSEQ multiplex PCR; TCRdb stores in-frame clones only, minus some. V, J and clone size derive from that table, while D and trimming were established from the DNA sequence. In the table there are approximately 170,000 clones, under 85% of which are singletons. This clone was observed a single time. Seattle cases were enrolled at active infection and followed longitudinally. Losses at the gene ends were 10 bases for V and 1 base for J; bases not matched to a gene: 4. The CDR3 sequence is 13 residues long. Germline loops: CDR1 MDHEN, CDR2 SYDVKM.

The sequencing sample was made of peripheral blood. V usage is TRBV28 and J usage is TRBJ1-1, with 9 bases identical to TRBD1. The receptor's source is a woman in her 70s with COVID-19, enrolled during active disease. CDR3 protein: CATMGQGNTEAFF. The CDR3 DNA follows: TGTGCCACCATGGGACAGGGGAACACTGAAGCTTTCTTT. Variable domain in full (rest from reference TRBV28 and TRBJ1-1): DVKVTQSSRYLVKRTGEKVFLECVQDMDHENMFWYRQDPGLGLRLIYFSYDVKMKEKGDIPEGYSVSREKKERFSLILESASTNQTSMYLCATMGQGNTEAFFGQGTRLTVV.